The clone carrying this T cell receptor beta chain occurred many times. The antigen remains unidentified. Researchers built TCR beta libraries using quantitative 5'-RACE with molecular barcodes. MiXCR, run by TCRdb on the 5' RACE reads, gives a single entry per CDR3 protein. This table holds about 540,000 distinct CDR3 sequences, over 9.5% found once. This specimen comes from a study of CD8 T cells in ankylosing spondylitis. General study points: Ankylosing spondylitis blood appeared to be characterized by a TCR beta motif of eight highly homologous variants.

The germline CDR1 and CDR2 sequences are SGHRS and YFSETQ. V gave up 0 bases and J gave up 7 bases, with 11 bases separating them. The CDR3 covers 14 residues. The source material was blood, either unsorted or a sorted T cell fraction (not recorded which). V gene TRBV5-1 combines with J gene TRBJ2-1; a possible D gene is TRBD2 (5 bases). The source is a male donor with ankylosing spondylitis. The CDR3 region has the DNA TGCGCCAGCAGCTTGGAGGGAGAAGGGAATGAGCAGTTCTTC. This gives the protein CASSLEGEGNEQFF. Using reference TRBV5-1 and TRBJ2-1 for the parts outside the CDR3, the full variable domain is KAGVTQTPRYLIKTRGQQVTLSCSPISGHRSVSWYQQTPGQGLQFLFEYFSETQRNKGNFPGRFSGRQFSNSRSEMNVSTLELGDSALYLCASSLEGEGNEQFFGPGTRLTVL.